Listed here are 2 T cell receptor beta chains from one sample, sequenced in a study of chemoradiotherapy in HPV16-positive cancers. Clones were read by immunoSEQ multiplex PCR, and TCRdb kept only the in-frame ones, dropping some. The data show approximately 7,400 clones, with roughly four fifths seen just once and 6.5% held by the top ten. The sequenced sample was tumor tissue, obtained from a patient who underwent chemoradiotherapy. These receptors came from a human donor with HPV-associated anogenital cancer.

J is TRBJ1-5 and V is TRBV30; 9 bases agree with TRBD1. The junction had 4 bases not matched to a gene; V was cut back by 0 bases and J by 4 bases. There are 15 residues in the CDR3. In germline, CDR1 is GTSNPN, CDR2 SVGIG (reference sequence). CDR3 sequence reads: CAWSVGTGSNQPQHF. The CDR3 DNA sequence: TGTGCCTGGAGTGTGGGGACAGGGTCTAATCAGCCCCAGCATTTT.

The genes are TRBV2 and TRBJ1-2, with 8 bases fitting TRBD1. Losses at the gene ends were 6 bases for V and 14 bases for J; bases not matched to a gene: 8. This CDR3 has 11 amino acids. Germline CDR1 and CDR2: SNHLY and FYNNEI. The CDR3 loop reads CASSAADRGTF. The CDR3 DNA sequence: TGTGCCAGCAGCGCAGCCGACAGGGGTACCTTC.